The 31 T cell receptor beta chains listed next were all sequenced from one sample in a study of shared clonotypes between healthy human individuals. Cells designated naive CD8 were CD45RO-negative and were positively selected for CCR7, with terminally differentiated effector memory CD45RA+ cells excluded. Profiled with immunoSEQ multiplex PCR; TCRdb holds only in-frame clones, not every one. There are about 680,000 clones in the sample; around 92% occur only once, and approximately 22% lies in the top ten. Sample: naive CD8+ T cells sorted from blood. The receptor set was obtained from a man in his thirties or forties in good health.

The chain uses TRBV29-1 and TRBJ1-4; the D is unclear. Trimming pared 7 bases from V and 13 bases from J, leaving 16 bases between. The CDR3 sequence is 11 residues long. From germline, CDR1 is SQVTM and CDR2 ANQGSEA. CDR3: CSAEGSGLLFF. In DNA form, the CDR3 reads TGCAGCGCTGAGGGTTCGGGATTACTGTTTTTT.

Remarks on this clone: At the DNA level, this CDR3 is encoded by other sequences in the same sample as well. This rearrangement joins TRBV9 to TRBJ1-5; D may be TRBD1 (6 bases). Germline-derived CDR1 and CDR2 are SGDLS and YYNGEE. This CDR3 is built from 14 residues. V was cut by 2 bases and J by 6 bases, with 12 bases left in between. CDR3 in amino acids: CASSVGGGGQPQHF. CDR3 sequence (DNA): TGTGCCAGCAGCGTCGGTGGGGGCGGTCAGCCCCAGCATTTT. Looking up the rest from reference TRBV9 and TRBJ1-5 gives the full variable domain: DSGVTQTPKHLITATGQRVTLRCSPRSGDLSVYWYQQSLDQGLQFLIQYYNGEERAKGNILERFSAQQFPDLHSELNLSSLELGDSALYFCASSVGGGGQPQHFGDGTRLSIL.

The gene calls are TRBV14 and TRBJ2-3; no firm D call. Germline values: CDR1 SGHDN, CDR2 FVKESK. Trimming removed 0 bases at V and 5 bases at J, with 12 bases between. This CDR3 is 15 amino acids long. The CDR3 protein is CASSQEIQERDTQYF. In DNA form, the CDR3 reads TGTGCCAGCAGCCAAGAGATACAAGAAAGAGATACGCAGTATTTT. Using reference TRBV14 and TRBJ2-3 for the parts outside the CDR3, the full variable domain is EAGVTQFPSHSVIEKGQTVTLRCDPISGHDNLYWYRRVMGKEIKFLLHFVKESKQDESGMPNNRFLAERTGGTYSTLKVQPAELEDSGVYFCASSQEIQERDTQYFGPGTRLTVL.

CDR3: CASSPWNPSSYEQYF. As DNA, the CDR3 is TGTGCCAGCAGCCCCTGGAACCCTAGCTCCTACGAGCAGTACTTC. This chain connects TRBV5-4 to TRBJ2-7; D is ambiguous. The CDR3 length is 15 residues. Germline CDR1 and CDR2: SGHNT and YYREEE (reference sequence). Trimming took off 4 bases at V and 0 bases at J, with 14 bases between the two ends.

This chain joins TRBV6-1 and TRBJ1-5; 8 bases fit TRBD1. The length of the CDR3 is 13 residues. After removal of 10 bases from V and 7 bases from J, the junction contained 9 bases not matched to a gene. CDR1 is MNHNS and CDR2 is SASEGT in the germline V gene. The CDR3 protein is CAIGTGGGQPQHF. In nucleotides, the CDR3 is TGTGCCATTGGGACAGGAGGAGGGCAGCCCCAGCATTTT.

This chain connects TRBV28 to TRBJ2-2; the D gene is possibly TRBD2 (6 bases). The CDR3 is made up of 16 amino acids. Trimming took 5 bases from V and 2 from J, leaving 15 bases between them. Germline values: CDR1 MDHEN, CDR2 SYDVKM. The CDR3 sequence is CASSPRGTENTGELFF. The CDR3 DNA reads TGTGCCAGCAGTCCTCGGGGGACGGAAAACACCGGGGAGCTGTTTTTT.

V usage is TRBV14 and J usage is TRBJ2-7; D not certain. The V end was cut by 0 bases, the J end by 2 bases, with 17 bases between. CDR1 and CDR2 (germline): SGHDN, FVKESK. The CDR3 length is 17 residues. The CDR3 spells CASSQDVGSPSPYEQYF. The CDR3 DNA sequence: TGTGCCAGCAGCCAAGATGTGGGCTCTCCCAGTCCCTACGAGCAGTACTTC.

V gene TRBV29-1 combines with J gene TRBJ1-2; 7 bases are a match to TRBD1. The CDR3 sequence is 15 residues long. Losses at the gene ends were 2 bases for V and 4 bases for J; bases not matched to a gene: 10. Germline values: CDR1 SQVTM, CDR2 ANQGSEA. CDR3 sequence reads: CSVESAGGNGYGYTF. CDR3 sequence (DNA): TGCAGCGTTGAATCAGCAGGGGGGAACGGCTATGGCTACACCTTC.

This clone was observed once. The rearrangement links TRBV2 to TRBJ2-3, with 12 bases fitting TRBD2. The germline V gene encodes CDR1 SNHLY and CDR2 FYNNEI. The CDR3 loop spans 16 amino acids. Trimming cost V 3 bases and J 2 bases; bases outside gene matches: 3. This CDR3 reads CASSDLAGGPTDTQYF. The CDR3 nucleotides read TGTGCCAGCAGTGACCTAGCGGGAGGGCCCACAGATACGCAGTATTTT.

V and J are TRBV4-1 and TRBJ1-2; D not resolved. This CDR3 has 14 amino acids. Germline CDR1 reads MGHRA; CDR2 reads YSYEKL. V gave up 1 base and J gave up 4 bases, with 10 bases separating them. The CDR3, as DNA: TGCGCCAGCAGCCAAGTGCGGGTCGGCTATGGCTACACCTTC. It translates to CASSQVRVGYGYTF.

The chain links TRBV7-2 to TRBJ2-5; TRBD2 is a possible D gene (5 bases). V lost 5 bases and J 4 bases, leaving 17 bases between the germline ends. The CDR3 runs to 15 residues. Germline lookup yields CDR1 SGHTA and CDR2 FQGNSA. This chain's CDR3 is CASSRFLLAGETQYF. The CDR3 DNA sequence: TGTGCCAGCAGCCGTTTTTTACTGGCGGGAGAGACCCAGTACTTC.

The chain joins TRBV7-9 to TRBJ2-5; D is ambiguous. This CDR3 contains 17 residues. Per the germline V gene, CDR1 is SEHNR and CDR2 is FQNEAQ (reference sequence). The V and J ends lost 5 bases and 1 base respectively, with 20 bases between them. In nucleotides, the CDR3 is TGTGCCAGCAGCCCGACCTTGCCCGCCGCCTTCCAAGAGACCCAGTACTTC. Protein: CASSPTLPAAFQETQYF.

The rearrangement joins TRBV19 to TRBJ2-1, with a tentative D call TRBD2 (6 bases). Germline values: CDR1 LNHDA, CDR2 SQIVND (reference sequence). Deletions cut 2 bases from V and 3 bases from J, with 11 bases between. This CDR3 comprises 15 residues. CDR3 loop: CASSIRRESYNEQFF. Written as DNA, the CDR3 is TGTGCCAGTAGTATAAGGCGGGAAAGCTACAATGAGCAGTTCTTC.

The chain combines TRBV18 with TRBJ1-4, with D perhaps matching TRBD1 (6 bases). CDR1 is KGHSH and CDR2 is LQKENI in the germline V gene. The CDR3 has 16 amino acids. Trimming cost V 2 bases and J 5 bases, with 15 bases left between them. CDR3 sequence reads: CASSPRRGTHNEKLFF. The DNA of the CDR3 is TGTGCCAGCTCACCAAGGAGAGGGACACACAATGAAAAACTGTTTTTT. Full variable domain (remainder filled in from reference TRBV18 and TRBJ1-4): NAGVMQNPRHLVRRRGQEARLRCSPMKGHSHVYWYRQLPEEGLKFMVYLQKENIIDESGMPKERFSAEFPKEGPSILRIQQVVRGDSAAYFCASSPRRGTHNEKLFFGSGTQLSVL.

This chain links TRBV5-4 with TRBJ2-7; TRBD1 is a possible D gene (5 bases). Per germline, CDR1 SGHNT and CDR2 YYREEE (reference sequence). The CDR3 covers 13 residues. V lost 4 bases to trimming and J lost 1 base, with 9 bases between them. In nucleotides, the CDR3 is TGTGCCAGCAGCCCAAGGGGATCCTACGAGCAGTACTTC. As protein: CASSPRGSYEQYF.

V and J are TRBV21-1 and TRBJ2-7. TRBV21-1 is reported as a pseudogene. CDR3 length equals 19 residues. The CDR3 loop is CASSLSWGNRDVSSYEQYF. For the CDR3, the DNA is TGTGCCAGCAGCCTAAGTTGGGGGAACCGGGACGTTAGCTCCTACGAGCAGTACTTC.

The chain combines TRBV28 with TRBJ2-6; no definite D call. V shed 0 bases and J shed 0 bases, with 3 bases lying between them. The CDR3 totals 15 residues. Germline V gene sequence: CDR1 MDHEN, CDR2 SYDVKM. The CDR3 reads CASSLWSSGANVLTF. CDR3 DNA sequence: TGTGCCAGCAGTTTATGGTCCTCTGGGGCCAACGTCCTGACTTTC.

This chain links TRBV5-1 with TRBJ1-4, with TRBD1 matching 11 bases. V lost 4 bases to trimming and J lost 7 bases; unmatched junction nucleotides: 6. Germline values: CDR1 SGHRS, CDR2 YFSETQ. CDR3 length equals 15 residues. In DNA form, the CDR3 reads TGCGCCAGCAGCGCCGGACAGGGGGCGCGTGAAAAACTGTTTTTT. Translating gives CASSAGQGAREKLFF.

This chain links TRBV18 with TRBJ2-2, with 7 nucleotides matching TRBD2. This CDR3 is built from 16 residues. V trimming: 5 bases; J trimming: 10 bases; junction bases outside the gene matches: 16. Germline V CDR1 and CDR2: KGHSH, LQKENI. The CDR3 DNA reads as TGTGCCAGCTCAACCCCAGGACGCGGGAGACCGATGGAGCTGTTTTTT. Amino acids: CASSTPGRGRPMELFF.

The J gene is TRBJ2-3, the V gene TRBV7-9; no firm D call. Trimming took 3 bases from V and 3 from J, leaving 13 bases between them. The length of the CDR3 is 15 residues. Germline V lookup: CDR1 SEHNR, CDR2 FQNEAQ (reference sequence). CDR3 loop: CASSFFTTTTDTQYF. For the CDR3, the DNA is TGTGCCAGCAGCTTTTTCACAACCACGACAGATACGCAGTATTTT.

V usage is TRBV27 and J usage is TRBJ2-3; 8 bases align to TRBD1. Germline CDR1 is MNHEY and CDR2 is SMNVEV (reference sequence). J gave up 6 bases and V 4 bases, and 6 bases lay outside the gene matches. The CDR3 loop spans 14 amino acids. CDR3 amino acids: CASSSGQGPDTQYF. The CDR3 DNA reads TGTGCCAGCAGTTCAGGACAGGGTCCGGATACGCAGTATTTT.

The CDR3, as DNA: TGTGCCAGCAGCCCCCGTCCCGGGACAGGGTTTGGGGCCAACGTCCTGACTTTC. It translates to CASSPRPGTGFGANVLTF. The chain carries TRBV7-9 and TRBJ2-6; TRBD1 matches at 9 bases. V shed 5 bases, J shed 3 bases, and the junction held 11 bases outside the gene matches. CDR3 length: 18 amino acids. CDR1 and CDR2 from the germline V gene are SEHNR and FQNEAQ (reference sequence).

This sequence joins TRBV2 and TRBJ2-7; no firm D call. CDR3 length equals 12 residues. Germline-derived CDR1 and CDR2 are SNHLY and FYNNEI. For the CDR3, the DNA is TGTGCAATAAGGGTGGCTTCCTACGAGCAGTACTTC. Translating it yields CAIRVASYEQYF.

V gene TRBV27 combines with J gene TRBJ1-2, with a tentative D call TRBD1 (5 bases). Trimming took off 8 bases at V and 4 bases at J, with 11 bases between the two ends. Germline assignment: CDR1 MNHEY and CDR2 SMNVEV (reference sequence). The CDR3 runs to 12 residues. The CDR3 DNA reads as TGTGCCAGCGGACACCAGACCTATGGCTACACCTTC. Translation gives CASGHQTYGYTF.

This chain uses TRBV4-1 with TRBJ2-7; 7 bases align to TRBD2. The CDR3 is made up of 16 amino acids. The junction had 9 bases not matched to a gene; V was cut back by 0 bases and J by 4 bases. Germline CDR1 and CDR2: MGHRA and YSYEKL. The CDR3 sequence is CASSQEPRTREYEQYF. In nucleotides, the CDR3 is TGCGCCAGCAGCCAAGAGCCTAGGACTAGGGAGTACGAGCAGTACTTC.

This chain uses TRBV4-1 with TRBJ2-7, with TRBD1 matching 9 bases. Germline V gene lookup returns CDR1 MGHRA and CDR2 YSYEKL. The CDR3 spans 15 residues. V was clipped by 3 bases and J by 5 bases; unmatched bases: 8. In DNA form, the CDR3 reads TGCGCCAGCAGCCAGAGTCCGGGACAGGGAGACGAGCAGTACTTC. This translates into CASSQSPGQGDEQYF.

The genes are TRBV15 and TRBJ1-4; 10 bases match TRBD1. Germline values: CDR1 LNHNV, CDR2 YYDKDF (reference sequence). V lost 3 bases to trimming and J lost 8 bases; unmatched junction nucleotides: 3. This CDR3 is built from 14 residues. CDR3 in amino acids: CATSSGQGGEKLFF. The CDR3 nucleotides are TGTGCCACCAGCAGTGGACAGGGGGGAGAAAAACTGTTTTTT.

The chain has TRBV28 and TRBJ2-7; 7 positions match TRBD1. The trim removed 8 bases at V and 0 bases at J, leaving 4 bases unmatched. Germline CDR1 reads MDHEN; CDR2 reads SYDVKM. The CDR3 is made up of 13 amino acids. CDR3 protein: CASEGDSSYEQYF. In DNA, the CDR3 is TGTGCCAGCGAGGGGGACAGCTCCTACGAGCAGTACTTC.

The chain has TRBV29-1 and TRBJ2-1, with 9 bases matching TRBD2. This CDR3 has 14 amino acids. Germline CDR1 SQVTM, CDR2 ANQGSEA. Losses at the gene ends were 4 bases for V and 8 bases for J; bases not matched to a gene: 9. CDR3 nucleotide sequence: TGCAGCGTTGTGGGCGGGAGGGTTGGCGATGAGCAGTTCTTC. Protein: CSVVGGRVGDEQFF.

CDR3 amino acids: CASRNTGVGTEAFF. The CDR3 nucleotides are TGTGCCAGCAGGAACACAGGGGTCGGAACTGAAGCTTTCTTT. The chain carries TRBV6-4 and TRBJ1-1; TRBD1 aligns across 7 bases. V trimming: 6 bases; J trimming: 5 bases; junction bases outside the gene matches: 9. CDR1 is MRHNA and CDR2 is SNTAGT in the germline V gene. The CDR3 is made up of 14 amino acids.

For this clone: The sample contains more than one DNA sequence encoding this CDR3. The chain couples TRBV2 to TRBJ2-7; D gene ambiguous. Germline loops: CDR1 SNHLY, CDR2 FYNNEI. CDR3 size: 11 residues. V was shortened by 6 bases and J by 2 bases, with 5 bases between the two germline ends. CDR3 amino acids: CASRGTYEQYF. CDR3 sequence (DNA): TGTGCCAGCAGAGGAACCTACGAGCAGTACTTC.